This TCR beta chain was sequenced in a study of cytomegalovirus exposure and HLA in healthy donors (TCRdb year 2017). The study in broad terms: An earlier analysis of several hundred of the donors reported 276 Gb of sequence data and 117 million unique TCR beta sequences obtained from approximately 180 million T cells. Every repertoire in the discovery cohort had been generated on one and the same sequencing platform. To study patterns of TCR occurrence, a later analysis re-analyzed previously published TCR beta repertoires from 550 to 800 donors and added high-resolution HLA genotyping. A later genetic analysis used genome-wide SNP genotypes for about 60% of the roughly 700 donors, treating that subset as a discovery cohort. The study aimed to test whether cataloging public T cell receptors could reveal signatures of past pathogen exposure. An earlier analysis of 500 to 750 of the donors applied high-throughput TCR beta sequencing to assess whether each TCR beta V gene segment acted as functional or pseudogenic. To predict cytomegalovirus infection status, the study brought together high-throughput TCR immunosequencing, statistical association of individual TCRs with disease status, and machine learning. Among the roughly 370 genotyped donors, about 85% belonged to the genetic ancestry cluster associated with self-reported Caucasian donors. A handful of DR-DQ haplotypes were handled as single units for association and clustering because linkage in the cohort was strong. In addition to the first cohort of 650 to 750 subjects, a separate validation cohort of about 120 different subjects was used. An early release that covered more than 550 HLA-typed donors contained about 300 gigabases of sequencing data and around 85 million unique TCR sequences. Both class I and class II loci were covered by HLA typing, at four-digit resolution. The study used immunosequencing to profile the T cell repertoires of more than 650 subjects and linked those repertoires to cytomegalovirus serostatus. The number of donors typed differed by locus, with about 629-640 for A, B, C, DRB1 and DQB1, more than 500 for DQA1, 600 to 610 for DPA1, and some 450 for DPB1. Donor age, sex, ethnicity and CMV serostatus were collected together with the repertoire data. Rather than using new phenotypic data, the later analysis identified candidate immune exposures from TCR beta sequences and from how often those sequences occurred across donors. Across some 400 genotyped donors of the cohort, an average of about 240,000 unique TCR beta nucleotide sequences per donor were sequenced, and 15% to 20% of those sequences were non-productive. Here is what the overall study found, with its caveats: Most TCR sequences were seen in very few donors, while some public TCRs were found in many individuals. In a later analysis, most CMV-associated TCR beta chains were found to appear HLA-restricted, with HLA associations seemingly driven largely by CMV exposure. Some IMGT-functional V segments, including TRBV6-2 and TRBV6-3, could not be told apart with the 87-base-pair reads, so those segments were excluded. When HLA alleles, especially DR and DQ, strongly co-occurred, attributing TCR associations to individual alleles was difficult. Because counts were too low, more than 15 rarely observed V segments, including chromosome 9 orphons, were left out of the earlier analysis of approximately 580 of the donors. Sequencing depth was assumed to be roughly uniform across donors in the presence/absence analyses, though that assumption may not hold. In an earlier analysis of 587 of the donors, most TCR beta V segments appeared in productive rearrangements about 87% or about 30% of the time, broadly matching IMGT annotations. In both the original and validation cohorts, the classifier was reported to diagnose cytomegalovirus status with high specificity and sensitivity. In vitro tests confirmed that three of the cytomegalovirus-associated TCR beta chains recognize cytomegalovirus antigens. A cluster of highly shared sequence variants was judged likely to be a technical artifact of the sequencing pipeline. The study gave a list of under 200 TCR beta chains associated with cytomegalovirus. An association between a missense DCLRE1C variant and V-gene and J-gene trimming of TCR beta chains was found in a later genetic analysis and replicated in an independent cohort. A further reported finding was that TCR beta sequences accurately predicted the HLA-A and HLA-B alleles for most subjects in the first cohort. Only TCR beta chains were sequenced in this cohort, and the absence of alpha or paired-chain data limited detectable features. The only immune exposure information available for the cohort was CMV serostatus. According to a later analysis, parvovirus B19, influenza, CMV and Epstein-Barr virus appeared linked to several top co-occurrence clusters. According to a later genetic analysis, donors in an Asian-associated ancestry cluster had fewer N-insertions in productive TCRs than the approximately 700-donor mean. Because HLA typing was missing for some donors at each locus, association tests included only the typed subset. Linkage disequilibrium might explain the correlated functional status among segregating V segments, but an unknown experimental factor could not be excluded. A later analysis associated about 18,000 TCR beta sequences with specific HLA alleles at a false discovery rate of 0.05. In a later analysis, HLA-associated TCR beta chains were found to be more clonally expanded and to have lower generation probabilities than equally common non-associated chains. The authors suggested that the approach could potentially be generalized to other disease states and immunological phenotypes. In a later analysis, the rate of TCR association differed among HLA loci, with DRB1 alleles having the most associated TCRs and HLA-C alleles having the fewest.

To prepare the library, the immunoSEQ multiplex PCR assay was applied. For the multiplex PCR, a mixture combining 60 forward primers for TCR Vbeta segments and 13 reverse primers for TCR Jbeta segments was used. Amplification of the CDR3 region of rearranged TCR beta genes was performed with a multiplex PCR assay on genomic DNA. Amplified TCR beta libraries were sequenced as 87-base-pair reads on the Illumina HiSeq System. Concerning the study's data processing: A later analysis counted around 72 million unique TCR beta chains across the 666 repertoires, and roughly 11 million of these chains were shared by at least two donors. Raw reads were error-corrected and collapsed into unique sequences with a nearest-neighbor algorithm that merged closely related sequences to remove PCR and sequencing errors. Alignment of CDR3 sequences to IMGT reference sequences was used to assign V, D and J gene segments. Each retained sequence needed at least a six-nucleotide match to both a V gene segment and a J gene segment. A rearrangement counted as productive if the CDR3 had no stop codons and remained in frame with V and J, and every other rearrangement counted as non-productive. CDR3 was defined by IMGT convention, running from the second conserved V-encoded cysteine to the conserved J-encoded phenylalanine. Sequences without an unambiguous match to a single V gene segment were excluded from the earlier analysis of almost 600 of the donors. An earlier analysis of just under 600 of the donors called V segments functional above 56.7% productive rearrangements and segregating when the between-donor standard deviation exceeded 5%. A statistical classification framework was built for diagnosing cytomegalovirus status from the catalog of TCR beta chain sequences. V and J gene assignment, in a later analysis, came from comparing TCR nucleotide sequences with IMGT/GENE-DB human TR gene sequences. In a later analysis, CDR3 sequences and most-parsimonious VDJ recombination scenarios were assigned using the TCRdist pipeline. A later analysis defined each TCR beta chain by its CDR3 amino acid sequence plus V-gene family, and excluded reads lacking a unique V-gene family. To address suspected cross-contamination and a sequencing artifact, a later analysis removed around 590 highly shared, low-generation-probability nucleotide sequences. For each public chain, a later analysis derived a clonal expansion index from normalized ranks of inferred template counts within each repertoire. In a later analysis, generation probabilities were computed using a VDJ recombination model fitted to out-of-frame rearrangements, and the results were checked against IGoR. In a later analysis, hypergeometric tests were used to score TCR-TCR, TCR-HLA and TCR-CMV co-occurrence, with a repertoire-size bias correction applied to TCR pairs. A later analysis estimated false discovery rates by permuting HLA or CMV assignments 20 times. In a later analysis, co-occurring TCRs were grouped using DBSCAN, with TCRdist sequence similarity added in when clustering inside HLA-allele-positive subsets. Co-occurrence clustering excluded repertoires with fewer than 30,000 or more than 120,000 public chains, plus five with anomalous nucleotide sharing. TCRdb retrieved this table from immuneACCESS and kept in-frame rearrangements only. Not all clones are present; in checked studies, unresolved V genes account for under half, and no reason is known for the remainder. The D gene and trimming were derived from the DNA, and the V and J assignments and clone size from that table. A total of 90,000 to 110,000 clones appear in this sample, around 75% of them only once. Of the sample, 1% to 1.5% is held by the ten largest clones.

Worth noting for this clone: Its target antigen remains unknown. No base qualities exist here, and no much larger clone lies one base off it.

The cohort consisted of hundreds of healthy bone marrow donors. Cohort members were all nominally healthy when sampled, although unrecorded immune exposures were likely present. The donor was CMV seronegative and was included in the group of 352 seronegative cohort members. Each donor provided a peripheral blood sample, and peripheral blood mononuclear cells were used for TCR beta sequencing. Genomic DNA was extracted from the blood cell samples with the Qiagen DNeasy Blood Extraction Kit. For this chain, trimming is 4 bases at the V end and 9 bases at the J end, and the number of junction bases without a gene match is 9. Reading from cysteine to phenylalanine, the CDR3 counts 14 amino acids. Kept here is only the CDR3 DNA, which spans 42 bases and is read in frame from base 1. Reading the germline V gene gives CDR1 MRHNA and CDR2 SNTAGT.

This TCR was recovered from a man in his forties or fifties in good health and CMV-seronegative. Sequencing was performed on PBMCs. Recombination connected TRBV6-4 to TRBJ2-1, with 7 junctional bases fitting TRBD2. CDR3 sequence: CASSGGRKKGEQFF. Read as DNA, the sequence is TGTGCCAGCAGTGGCGGGAGAAAAAAAGGTGAGCAGTTCTTC.